These 13 T cell receptor beta chains share one sample of origin, sequenced in a study of OX40 agonist ivuxolimab in advanced cancers. Sequencing was performed with immunoSEQ multiplex PCR; in TCRdb, only in-frame clones are kept and a portion is missing. The sample carries more than 50,000 clones, approximately 89% recorded once. Material: CD4+ or CD8+ T cells sorted from blood, obtained in a trial of the OX40 agonist ivuxolimab. Receptors originate from an adult with an advanced solid tumor such as melanoma, head and neck, liver or kidney cancer.

This clone was recorded only once. The genes are TRBV4-1 and TRBJ2-3; 12 nucleotides line up with TRBD2. Trimming removed 2 bases from V and 5 bases from J; junction bases left unmatched: 2. This CDR3 spans 15 amino acids. Looked up from germline, CDR1 is MGHRA and CDR2 is YSYEKL. CDR3 bases: TGCGCCAGCAGCCAACTAGCGGGGGGGCAAGATACGCAGTATTTT. As protein: CASSQLAGGQDTQYF.

The chain has TRBV2 and TRBJ2-1, with unresolved D. V dropped 6 bases and J dropped 4 bases, with 4 bases sitting between them. CDR3 size: 11 residues. In germline, CDR1 is SNHLY, CDR2 FYNNEI. The CDR3 here is CASRQYNEQFF. Written as DNA, the CDR3 is TGTGCCAGCAGACAGTACAATGAGCAGTTCTTC.

This clone was recorded once. This chain links TRBV7-9 with TRBJ1-1; D is undetermined. The CDR3 loop spans 13 amino acids. CDR1 and CDR2 from the germline V gene are SEHNR and FQNEAQ (reference sequence). V lost 1 base to trimming and J lost 6 bases, with 9 bases between them. CDR3 sequence (DNA): TGTGCCAGCAGCTTAGTGTATCGGTCTGAAGCTTTCTTT. This codes for CASSLVYRSEAFF.

This sequence joins TRBV6-1 and TRBJ1-1; no clear D gene. Trimming removed 3 bases from V and 0 bases from J, with 8 bases in between. CDR3 length: 14 residues. Germline V gene data show CDR1 as MNHNS and CDR2 as SASEGT. The CDR3 loop reads CASSDSVVNTEAFF. The DNA for the CDR3 is TGTGCCAGCAGTGATTCGGTAGTGAACACTGAAGCTTTCTTT.

The rearrangement links TRBV28 to TRBJ2-7; TRBD2 is a possible D gene (6 bases). The V end lost 5 bases, the J end lost 0 bases, and 11 bases lay between the germline ends. This CDR3 is 14 amino acids long. Germline CDR1 is MDHEN and CDR2 is SYDVKM. CDR3 DNA sequence: TGTGCCAGCAGTCTAGGGAGGTCCTCCTACGAGCAGTACTTC. Amino acid sequence: CASSLGRSSYEQYF.

The chain is built from TRBV29-1 and TRBJ2-3; D might be TRBD1 (6 bases). Deletions cut 3 bases from V and 3 bases from J, with 19 bases between. The CDR3 is 16 residues long. The V gene's germline CDR1 is SQVTM and CDR2 ANQGSEA. The CDR3 sequence is CSVEPKQGRRTDTQYF. The CDR3 DNA reads TGCAGCGTTGAGCCGAAACAGGGACGGAGGACAGATACGCAGTATTTT.

This clone has only one observation. This rearrangement joins TRBV27 to TRBJ2-7; D possibly uses TRBD1 or TRBD2 (6 bases each). The germline gives CDR1 MNHEY, CDR2 SMNVEV (reference sequence). The CDR3 sequence is 16 residues long. V was pared by 2 bases and J by 4 bases, with 18 bases between. CDR3 in DNA: TGTGCCAGCAGTTTAAGGGGGGCAGGATCCCCGTACGAGCAGTACTTC. Encoded protein: CASSLRGAGSPYEQYF.

The chain links TRBV5-5 to TRBJ1-2; a weak D match, TRBD1 (6 bases). The CDR3 is 14 amino acids. Germline V CDR1 and CDR2: SGHKS, YYEKEE (reference sequence). Deletions cut 0 bases from V and 5 bases from J, with 11 bases between. The CDR3 protein is CASSLAQGFYGYTF. CDR3 nucleotides: TGTGCCAGCAGCTTGGCACAGGGATTTTATGGCTACACCTTC.

This chain joins TRBV6-1 and TRBJ2-7, with D unresolved. CDR1 MNHNS and CDR2 SASEGT come from the germline V gene. This CDR3 region has 12 residues. V was shortened by 3 bases and J by 3 bases, with 6 bases between the two germline ends. CDR3 protein: CASSDGLYEQYF. The CDR3 nucleotides are TGTGCCAGCAGTGATGGGCTCTACGAGCAGTACTTC.

This sequence joins TRBV6-5 and TRBJ2-7; D may be TRBD1 (6 bases). Germline CDR1 and CDR2: MNHEY and SVGAGI. V lost 0 bases and J lost 3, with 12 bases in between. The CDR3 has 15 residues. DNA for the CDR3: TGTGCCAGCAGTTACTCGAAGGCAGGGGTCTACGAGCAGTACTTC. Its protein product is CASSYSKAGVYEQYF.

This chain uses TRBV27 with TRBJ1-1; TRBD1 agrees at 8 bases. The CDR3 extends over 14 amino acids. Germline V lookup: CDR1 MNHEY, CDR2 SMNVEV (reference sequence). With 4 bases clipped from V and 5 bases from J, the junction kept 6 bases outside the gene matches. CDR3 coding DNA: TGTGCCAGCAGTTGGGACAGGAAGGGAACTGAAGCTTTCTTT. Its protein product is CASSWDRKGTEAFF.

V is TRBV6-5 and J is TRBJ2-7, with D tentatively TRBD1 or TRBD2 (6 bases each). V lost 8 bases and J 5 bases, leaving 19 bases between the germline ends. There are 14 residues in the CDR3. From germline, CDR1 is MNHEY and CDR2 SVGAGI. The CDR3 sequence: CASQRLGGVDEQYF. The CDR3 DNA follows: TGTGCCAGCCAACGACTAGGGGGAGTGGACGAGCAGTACTTC.

The CDR3 DNA reads as TGCGCCAGCAGCTTAGAGCCGGGACAGGGGGCCCCTAATGCCTACAATGAGCAGTTCTTC. Protein: CASSLEPGQGAPNAYNEQFF. V gene TRBV5-1 combines with J gene TRBJ2-1; 12 bases are a match to TRBD1. This CDR3 has 20 residues. V was pared by 2 bases and J by 2 bases, with 14 bases of the junction left unmatched. Germline loops: CDR1 SGHRS, CDR2 YFSETQ.